The text below deals with one T cell receptor (beta chain). The source of the sample is a study of blood T cell repertoires in COVID-19. Study-level information: The cDNA or gDNA used as material had been derived from T cells, B-cell-depleted T cells, or PBMCs.

The method was immunoSEQ multiplex PCR; TCRdb's version includes in-frame clones alone and lacks a portion of them. The sample yields roughly 18,000 clones, about 89% seen once. CDR1 SGHTS and CDR2 YDEGEE come from the germline V gene. V lost 8 bases, J lost 1 base, and 14 bases stayed unmatched. CDR3 size: 16 residues. The source of this sequence is a human donor in a cohort sampled during active COVID-19. Sequencing used peripheral blood. The V call is TRBV5-8, the J call TRBJ1-1; TRBD1 agrees at 7 bases. CDR3 sequence: CASTGSTGRGNTEAFF. Written as DNA, the CDR3 is TGTGCCAGTACTGGTTCGACAGGGCGTGGGAACACTGAAGCTTTCTTT.